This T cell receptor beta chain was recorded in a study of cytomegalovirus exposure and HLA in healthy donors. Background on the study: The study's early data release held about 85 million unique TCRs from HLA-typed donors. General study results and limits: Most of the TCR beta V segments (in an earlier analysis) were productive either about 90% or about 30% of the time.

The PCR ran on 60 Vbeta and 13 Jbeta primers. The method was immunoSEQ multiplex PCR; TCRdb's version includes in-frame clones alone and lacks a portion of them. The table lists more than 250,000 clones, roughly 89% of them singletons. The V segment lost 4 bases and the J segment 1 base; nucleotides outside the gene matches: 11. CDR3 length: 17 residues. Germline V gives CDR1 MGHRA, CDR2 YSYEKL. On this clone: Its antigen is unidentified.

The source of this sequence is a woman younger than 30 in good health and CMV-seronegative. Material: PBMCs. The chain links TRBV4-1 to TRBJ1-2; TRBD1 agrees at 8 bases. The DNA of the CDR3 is TGCGCCAGCAGCCTTACTCCGGGGACAGGATATAACTATGGCTACACCTTC. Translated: CASSLTPGTGYNYGYTF.